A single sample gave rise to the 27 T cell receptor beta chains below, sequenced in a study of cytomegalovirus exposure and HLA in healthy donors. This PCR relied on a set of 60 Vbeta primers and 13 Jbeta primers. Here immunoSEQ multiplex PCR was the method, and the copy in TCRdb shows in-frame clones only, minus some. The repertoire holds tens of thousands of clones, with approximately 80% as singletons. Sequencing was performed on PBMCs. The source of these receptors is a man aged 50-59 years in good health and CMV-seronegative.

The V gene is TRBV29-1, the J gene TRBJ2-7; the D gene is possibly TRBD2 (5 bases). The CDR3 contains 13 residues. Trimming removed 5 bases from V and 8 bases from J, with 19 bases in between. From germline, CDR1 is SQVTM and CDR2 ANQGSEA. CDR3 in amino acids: CSVPGLTIGKQYF. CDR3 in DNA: TGCAGCGTTCCTGGCTTAACTATCGGGAAGCAGTACTTC.

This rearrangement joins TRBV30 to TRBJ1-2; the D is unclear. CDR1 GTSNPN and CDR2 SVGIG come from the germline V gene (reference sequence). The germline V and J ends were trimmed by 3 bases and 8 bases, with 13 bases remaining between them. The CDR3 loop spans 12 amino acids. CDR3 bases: TGTGCCTGGAGACGGACCCGGGGAGGCTACACCTTC. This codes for CAWRRTRGGYTF.

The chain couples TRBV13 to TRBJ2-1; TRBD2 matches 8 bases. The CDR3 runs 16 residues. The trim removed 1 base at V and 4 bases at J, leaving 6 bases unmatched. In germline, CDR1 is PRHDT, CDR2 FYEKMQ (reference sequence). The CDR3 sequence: CASSLVTGGGYNEQFF. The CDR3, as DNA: TGTGCCAGCAGCTTAGTTACCGGGGGGGGTTACAATGAGCAGTTCTTC.

CDR3: CASSPPTGTAGELFF. The CDR3 DNA reads as TGTGCCAGCAGCCCACCGACAGGGACTGCCGGGGAGCTGTTTTTT. The J gene is TRBJ2-2, the V gene TRBV11-3, with D perhaps TRBD1 (7 bases). V was pared by 5 bases and J by 6 bases, with 16 bases between. CDR3 length: 15 residues. Per the germline V gene, CDR1 is SGHNT and CDR2 is YENEEA.

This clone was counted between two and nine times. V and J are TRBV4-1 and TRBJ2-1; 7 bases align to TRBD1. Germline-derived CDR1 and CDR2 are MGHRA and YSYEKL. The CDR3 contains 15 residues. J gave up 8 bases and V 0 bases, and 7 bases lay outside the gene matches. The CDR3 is CASSQDKRGLYEQFF. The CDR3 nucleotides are TGCGCCAGCAGCCAAGATAAGAGGGGGCTCTATGAGCAGTTCTTC.

In nucleotides, the CDR3 is TGTGCCAGCAGCCGCAGGGGGACCTATGGCTACACCTTC. Translated: CASSRRGTYGYTF. The chain links TRBV5-8 to TRBJ1-2; TRBD1 aligns across 7 bases. Germline V CDR1 and CDR2: SGHTS, YDEGEE. CDR3 length: 13 residues. J lost 4 bases, V lost 4 bases, and 4 bases had no gene match. The whole variable domain, remainder taken from reference TRBV5-8 and TRBJ1-2, is EAGVTQSPTHLIKTRGQQATLRCSPISGHTSVYWYQQALGLGLQFLLWYDEGEERNRGNFPPRFSGRQFPNYSSELNVNALELEDSALYLCASSRRGTYGYTFGSGTRLTVV.

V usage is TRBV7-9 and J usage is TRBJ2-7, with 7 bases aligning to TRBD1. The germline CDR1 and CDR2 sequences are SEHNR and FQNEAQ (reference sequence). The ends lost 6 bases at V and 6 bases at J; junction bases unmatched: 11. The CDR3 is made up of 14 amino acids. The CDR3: CASRPDRAWGEQYF. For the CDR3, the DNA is TGTGCCAGCAGACCCGACAGGGCGTGGGGCGAGCAGTACTTC. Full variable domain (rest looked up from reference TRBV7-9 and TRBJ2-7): DTGVSQNPRHKITKRGQNVTFRCDPISEHNRLYWYRQTLGQGPEFLTYFQNEAQLEKSRLLSDRFSAERPKGSFSTLEIQRTEQGDSAMYLCASRPDRAWGEQYFGPGTRLTVT.

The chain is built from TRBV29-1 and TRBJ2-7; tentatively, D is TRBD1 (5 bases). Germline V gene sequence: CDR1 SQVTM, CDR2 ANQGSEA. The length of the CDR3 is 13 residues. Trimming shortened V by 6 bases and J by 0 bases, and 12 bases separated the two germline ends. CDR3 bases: TGCAGCGTCTTAAGACAGTCCTCCTACGAGCAGTACTTC. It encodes CSVLRQSSYEQYF.

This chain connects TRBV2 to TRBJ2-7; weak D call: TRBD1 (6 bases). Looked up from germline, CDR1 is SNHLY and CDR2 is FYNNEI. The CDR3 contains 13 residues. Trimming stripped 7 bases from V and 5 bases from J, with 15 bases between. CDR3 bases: TGTGCCAGCAAGCGGACAGAGAGAGACGAGCAGTACTTC. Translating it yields CASKRTERDEQYF.

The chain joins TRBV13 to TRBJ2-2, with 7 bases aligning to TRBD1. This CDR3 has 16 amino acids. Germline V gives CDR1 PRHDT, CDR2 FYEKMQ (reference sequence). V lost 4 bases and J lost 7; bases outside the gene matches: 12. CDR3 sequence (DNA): TGTGCCAGCAGCTACCTGTTGACAGGGAGTGGCGGGGAGCTGTTTTTT. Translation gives CASSYLLTGSGGELFF.

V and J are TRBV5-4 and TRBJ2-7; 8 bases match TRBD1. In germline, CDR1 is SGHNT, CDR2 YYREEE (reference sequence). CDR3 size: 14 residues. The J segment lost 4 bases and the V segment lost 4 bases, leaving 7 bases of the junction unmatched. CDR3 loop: CASSGDRQGYEQYF. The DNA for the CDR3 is TGTGCCAGCAGCGGGGACAGGCAAGGTTACGAGCAGTACTTC. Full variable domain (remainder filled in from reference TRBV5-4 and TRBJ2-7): ETGVTQSPTHLIKTRGQQVTLRCSSQSGHNTVSWYQQALGQGPQFIFQYYREEENGRGNFPPRFSGLQFPNYSSELNVNALELDDSALYLCASSGDRQGYEQYFGPGTRLTVT.

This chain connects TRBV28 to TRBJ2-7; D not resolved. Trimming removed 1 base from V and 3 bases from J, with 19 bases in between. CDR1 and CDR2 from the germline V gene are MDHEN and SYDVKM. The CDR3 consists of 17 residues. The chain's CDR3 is CASSLYALAGIRYEQYF. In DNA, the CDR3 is TGTGCCAGCAGTTTATATGCCTTGGCAGGTATTCGCTACGAGCAGTACTTC.

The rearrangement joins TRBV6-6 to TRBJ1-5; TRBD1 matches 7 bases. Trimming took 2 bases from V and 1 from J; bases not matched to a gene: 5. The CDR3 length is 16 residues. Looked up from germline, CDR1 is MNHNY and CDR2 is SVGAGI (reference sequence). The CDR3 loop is CASSYGGQRSNQPQHF. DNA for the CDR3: TGTGCCAGCAGTTACGGGGGACAGAGGAGCAATCAGCCCCAGCATTTT.

The CDR3 region is CASSLRWTGVTGELFF. CDR3 DNA sequence: TGCGCCAGCAGCTTGAGGTGGACAGGGGTCACCGGGGAGCTGTTTTTT. This rearrangement joins TRBV5-1 to TRBJ2-2; 9 bases are shared with TRBD1. The V gene's germline CDR1 is SGHRS and CDR2 YFSETQ. V lost 1 base and J lost 4; bases outside the gene matches: 5. This CDR3 spans 16 amino acids. The complete variable domain, with remaining parts taken from reference TRBV5-1 and TRBJ2-2, reads KAGVTQTPRYLIKTRGQQVTLSCSPISGHRSVSWYQQTPGQGLQFLFEYFSETQRNKGNFPGRFSGRQFSNSRSEMNVSTLELGDSALYLCASSLRWTGVTGELFFGEGSRLTVL.

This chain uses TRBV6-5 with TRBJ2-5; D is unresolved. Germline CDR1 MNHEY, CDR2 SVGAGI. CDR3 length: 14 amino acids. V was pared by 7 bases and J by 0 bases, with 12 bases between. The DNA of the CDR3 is TGTGCCAGCAAACTAACACCGTACCAAGAGACCCAGTACTTC. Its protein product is CASKLTPYQETQYF.

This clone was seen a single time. In DNA, the CDR3 is TGTGCCAGCAGCCGTACATACAATGAGCAGTTCTTC. Translation gives CASSRTYNEQFF. This chain connects TRBV7-9 to TRBJ2-1; no clear D gene. This CDR3 comprises 12 residues. Germline loops: CDR1 SEHNR, CDR2 FQNEAQ (reference sequence). Trimming took off 5 bases at V and 4 bases at J, with 6 bases between the two ends.

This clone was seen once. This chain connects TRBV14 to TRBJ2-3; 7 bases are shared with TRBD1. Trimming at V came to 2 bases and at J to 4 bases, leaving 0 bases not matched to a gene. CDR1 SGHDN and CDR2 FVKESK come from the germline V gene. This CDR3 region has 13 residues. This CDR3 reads CASSQQGADTQYF. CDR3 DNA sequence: TGTGCCAGCAGCCAACAGGGGGCAGATACGCAGTATTTT. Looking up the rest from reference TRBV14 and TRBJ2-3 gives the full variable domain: EAGVTQFPSHSVIEKGQTVTLRCDPISGHDNLYWYRRVMGKEIKFLLHFVKESKQDESGMPNNRFLAERTGGTYSTLKVQPAELEDSGVYFCASSQQGADTQYFGPGTRLTVL.

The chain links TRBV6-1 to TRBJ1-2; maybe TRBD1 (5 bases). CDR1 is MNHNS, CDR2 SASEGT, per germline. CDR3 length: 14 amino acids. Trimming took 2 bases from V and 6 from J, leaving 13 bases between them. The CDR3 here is CASSEWGRADGYTF. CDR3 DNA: TGTGCCAGCAGTGAATGGGGCAGGGCCGATGGCTACACCTTC.

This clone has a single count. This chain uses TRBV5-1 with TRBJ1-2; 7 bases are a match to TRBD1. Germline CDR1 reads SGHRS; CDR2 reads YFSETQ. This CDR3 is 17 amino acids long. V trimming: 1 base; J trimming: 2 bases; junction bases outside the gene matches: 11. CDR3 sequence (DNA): TGCGCCAGCAGCTTGAGGACGACCGGGACAGACAACTATGGCTACACCTTC. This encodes CASSLRTTGTDNYGYTF.

The DNA of the CDR3 is TGTGCCAGCAGTGAAAATTTGGACAGTTCCTACGAGCAGTACTTC. Protein: CASSENLDSSYEQYF. This chain links TRBV6-1 with TRBJ2-7, with D possibly matching TRBD1 (6 bases). The CDR3 spans 15 residues. Trimming left V 2 bases short and J 1 base short, with 12 bases between. Germline values: CDR1 MNHNS, CDR2 SASEGT.

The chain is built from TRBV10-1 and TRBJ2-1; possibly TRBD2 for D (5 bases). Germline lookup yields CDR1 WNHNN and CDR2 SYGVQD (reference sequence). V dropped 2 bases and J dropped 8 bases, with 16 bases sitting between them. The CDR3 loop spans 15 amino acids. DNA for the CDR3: TGCGCCAGCAGTGAGGGGTCTAGCCCCATCCATGAGCAGTTCTTC. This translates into CASSEGSSPIHEQFF.

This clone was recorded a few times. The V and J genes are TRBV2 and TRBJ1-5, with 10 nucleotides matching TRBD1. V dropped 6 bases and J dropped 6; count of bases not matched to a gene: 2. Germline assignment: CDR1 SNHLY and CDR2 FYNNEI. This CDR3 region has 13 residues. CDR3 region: CASRTGGSQPQHF. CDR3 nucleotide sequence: TGTGCCAGCAGGACAGGGGGCAGTCAGCCCCAGCATTTT.

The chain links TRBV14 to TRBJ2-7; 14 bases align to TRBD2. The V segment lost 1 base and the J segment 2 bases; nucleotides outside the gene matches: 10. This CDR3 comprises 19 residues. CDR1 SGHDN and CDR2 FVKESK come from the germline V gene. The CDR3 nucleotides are TGTGCCAGCAGCCAAGCCTCGGGACTAGCGGGGGTGACAACCTACGAGCAGTACTTC. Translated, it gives CASSQASGLAGVTTYEQYF.

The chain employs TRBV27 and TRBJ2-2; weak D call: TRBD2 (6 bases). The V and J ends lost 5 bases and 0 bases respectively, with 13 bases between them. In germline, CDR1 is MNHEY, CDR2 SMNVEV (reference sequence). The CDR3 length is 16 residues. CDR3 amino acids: CASSPLGGANTGELFF. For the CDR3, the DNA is TGTGCCAGCAGTCCTCTGGGAGGAGCGAACACCGGGGAGCTGTTTTTT.

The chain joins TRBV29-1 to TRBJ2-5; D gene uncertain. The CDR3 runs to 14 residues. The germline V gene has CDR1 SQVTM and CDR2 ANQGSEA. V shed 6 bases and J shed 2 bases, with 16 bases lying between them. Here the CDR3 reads CSVRGNPLQETQYF. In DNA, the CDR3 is TGCAGCGTCCGAGGCAACCCGCTGCAAGAGACCCAGTACTTC.

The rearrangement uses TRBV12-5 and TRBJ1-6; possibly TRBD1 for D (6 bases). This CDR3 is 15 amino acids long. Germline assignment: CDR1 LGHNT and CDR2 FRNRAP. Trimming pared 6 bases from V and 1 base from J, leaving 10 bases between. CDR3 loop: CASGQQGSYNSPLHF. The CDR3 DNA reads TGTGCTAGTGGCCAACAGGGATCCTATAATTCACCCCTCCACTTT.

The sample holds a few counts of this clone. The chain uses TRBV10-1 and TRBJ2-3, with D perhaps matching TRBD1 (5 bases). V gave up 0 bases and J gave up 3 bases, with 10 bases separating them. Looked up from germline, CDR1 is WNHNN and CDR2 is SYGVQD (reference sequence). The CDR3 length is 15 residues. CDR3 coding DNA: TGCGCCAGCAGTGAGTCAGGGGTGGCAACAGATACGCAGTATTTT. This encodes CASSESGVATDTQYF.